This T cell receptor beta chain originates from a study of read filtering for tumor transcriptome and immune sequencing (dated by TCRdb to the early 2020s). Some background on the complete study: The cohort had 17 male and 11 to 15 female patients with a mean age of about 66 years, ranging from roughly 45 to 85. By revised international staging, roughly 8 patients were R-ISS I, some 17 were R-ISS II and 6 or 7 were R-ISS III. After DNase treatment, whole-transcriptome libraries were prepared using the TruSeq RNA Access Library Prep Kit. TCR-region mapped reads per sample ranged from about 4.05 to 11 million with IR-seq versus only roughly 80 to 1273 with RNA-seq. Using the same bone marrow samples, the study ran both targeted immune repertoire sequencing and bulk whole-transcriptome sequencing and then compared the TCR repertoires from each method. One of the main goals was to work out a read-filtering strategy for immune repertoire data, in particular whether clonotypes backed by only a single read should be removed.

Every patient had bone marrow sampled at the time of active disease. Isolation of bone marrow mononuclear cells was performed by Ficoll-Hypaque density gradient centrifugation. Myeloma plasma cells were removed and CD138-negative cells were obtained by negative selection following labeling with CD138 magnetic microbeads on a MACS separator. Flow cytometry on an Attune NxT with CD138 antibodies was used to check the purity of the isolated cells. TRIzol reagent was used to extract total RNA, which was then quantified with a NanoDrop spectrophotometer. Paired RNA-seq and IR-seq were performed on each patient's CD138-negative bone marrow sample. TCR libraries were built from about 370 ng RNA with the Immunoverse kit, using molecular barcoded adaptors covering alpha/delta and beta/gamma chains. The same RNA used for transcriptome sequencing was used for TCR library preparation. Sequencing of TCR libraries was carried out on an Illumina HiSeq 4000 with 2 x 150 cycles. In the paper's pipeline: With MiXCR, TCR reads were aligned to human V, D, J and C references and assembled into CDR3 clonotypes, with quality filtering and error correction included. The tcR package in R was used to analyze clonotype counts and gene usage diversity. For inspection of raw mapping reads, RNA-seq reads were mapped by STAR aligner version 2.5.3a onto GRCh37 of the human genome. IR-seq fastq files were randomly downsampled with Seqtk 1.3 to test the effect of sequencing depth on detected clonotypes. TCRdb redid the processing of the public reads, applying fastp at Q25 and MiXCR, and retained in-frame beta chains. Merged by CDR3 protein, the rows form single entries marked with the most common genes and DNA. The V and J calls shown here were made by TCRdb, not taken from the authors' results. For this sample the table gives about 48,000 distinct CDR3 sequences, of which roughly 19% were detected only once. In total, the top ten clones hold 15% of the sample.

There are many counts of this clonotype. Its antigen is currently not known. Base qualities are not provided; no much larger clone lies one nucleotide away. What the study reported, not specific to this receptor: The sorted CD138-negative fraction was a mixed bone marrow immune population, not purified T cells. Single-read clonotypes made up about 81.9% of clonotypes but approximately 3.5% of total reads in IR-seq, and less than 75% of clonotypes and roughly 48% of reads in RNA-seq. Clonotypes were captured by IR-seq at much higher depth and more reliably than by RNA-seq, and smaller IR-seq throughput was sufficient for identification of most shared clonotypes. Removing single-read clonotypes increased the correlation between IR-seq and RNA-seq shared clonotype proportions.

The CDR3 runs 15 residues from the cysteine to the phenylalanine. Only the CDR3 DNA is retained, 45 bases long and in frame from the first base. At the junction V is shortened by 0 bases and J by 11 bases, with 17 bases in between. Per the germline V gene, MGHRA is the CDR1 and YSYEKL is the CDR2. The chain is encoded by TRBV4-1 joined to TRBJ1-5; tentative D gene TRBD1, with 5 bases matching. This TCR was recovered from a donor aged 40 or older with multiple myeloma. Sample: a population of CD138-negative cells sorted from bone marrow. Read against the paper, the sample's cell subset or site label means: bone marrow mononuclear cells depleted of CD138+ plasma/myeloma cells by negative magnetic selection. The DNA sequence reads TGCGCCAGCAGCCAAGAGCGGCAGGGTCTCACGGCCCAGCATTTT. It is translated as CASSQERQGLTAQHF.